This is a list of T cell receptor beta chains from one sample in a study of control samples from healthy donors and cancer patients. The protocol was immunoSEQ multiplex PCR, while the TCRdb copy is restricted to in-frame clones and leaves out a portion. The sample shows about 110,000 clones, roughly 90% of them seen only once. The sample consisted of PBMCs. These receptor sequences come from a woman aged 60-70 years with lung cancer. The CDR3 runs from the conserved cysteine through the conserved F or W. A D gene is named only where the DNA matches it firmly. A clone size is listed for some rows: how often the clone was seen (once, few, many), or a class if it is expanded.

cdr3_nt: TGTGCCACCAGGAGCATGGACAGTCCCTACGAGCAGTACTTC; cdr3_aa: CATRSMDSPYEQYF; clone_size: NA; v_call: TRBV24-1; j_call: TRBJ2-7; d_call: NA
cdr3_nt: TGTGCCAGCAGCCATGGACCGGGCAATCAGCCCCAGCATTTT; cdr3_aa: CASSHGPGNQPQHF; clone_size: few; v_call: TRBV3-1/TRBV3-2; j_call: TRBJ1-5; d_call: NA
cdr3_nt: TGCGCCAGCACCCCCTTTGGGAACACTGAAGCTTTCTTT; cdr3_aa: CASTPFGNTEAFF; clone_size: NA; v_call: TRBV5-1; j_call: TRBJ1-1; d_call: NA
cdr3_nt: TGTGCCTGGGGTTTATGGGCTCGCGAGCAGTACTTC; cdr3_aa: CAWGLWAREQYF; clone_size: NA; v_call: TRBV30; j_call: TRBJ2-7; d_call: NA
cdr3_nt: TGTGCCAGCAGTTTGGCGGGGGCAGAACTATTCGGCTACACCTTC; cdr3_aa: CASSLAGAELFGYTF; clone_size: NA; v_call: TRBV6-5; j_call: TRBJ1-2; d_call: NA
cdr3_nt: TGTGCCAGCAGAGGGAGGGTCTACGAGCAGTACTTC; cdr3_aa: CASRGRVYEQYF; clone_size: few; v_call: TRBV28; j_call: TRBJ2-7; d_call: TRBD2
cdr3_nt: TGTGCCAGCAGGACAGGGATGAACACTGAAGCTTTCTTT; cdr3_aa: CASRTGMNTEAFF; clone_size: once; v_call: TRBV6-5; j_call: TRBJ1-1; d_call: TRBD1
cdr3_nt: TGTGCCAGCAGCTTTGAAGGGAACACTGAAGCTTTCTTT; cdr3_aa: CASSFEGNTEAFF; clone_size: NA; v_call: TRBV7-9; j_call: TRBJ1-1; d_call: NA
cdr3_nt: TGTGCCACCAGCGCGGGACAACAAGAGACCCAGTACTTC; cdr3_aa: CATSAGQQETQYF; clone_size: NA; v_call: TRBV24-1; j_call: TRBJ2-5; d_call: NA
cdr3_nt: TGTGCCAGCAGTACAGCGACAGGGAGCTACGGCTACACCTTC; cdr3_aa: CASSTATGSYGYTF; clone_size: NA; v_call: TRBV5-4; j_call: TRBJ1-2; d_call: TRBD1
cdr3_nt: TGTGCCAGCAGTTCTCCCCCCTTAAAGGGGACCCAAAGGATTGGGGCCAACGTCCTGACTTTC; cdr3_aa: CASSSPPLKGTQRIGANVLTF; clone_size: NA; v_call: TRBV27; j_call: TRBJ2-6; d_call: NA
cdr3_nt: TGTGCCAGCAGCGTAGTTGGGGGGCAGGATGGAAACACCATATATTTT; cdr3_aa: CASSVVGGQDGNTIYF; clone_size: NA; v_call: TRBV9; j_call: TRBJ1-3; d_call: NA
cdr3_nt: TGCGCCAGCAGCTTGTCAGCTTCTAACTATGGCTACACCTTC; cdr3_aa: CASSLSASNYGYTF; clone_size: NA; v_call: TRBV5-1; j_call: TRBJ1-2; d_call: NA
cdr3_nt: TGTGCCAGCAGCTTGTGGGACTCTGGGGCCAACGTCCTGACTTTC; cdr3_aa: CASSLWDSGANVLTF; clone_size: NA; v_call: TRBV5-4; j_call: TRBJ2-6; d_call: NA
cdr3_nt: TGTGCCAGTAGTATATCTCGGACTAGCGGGGGGGCGCTATCCGAGCAGTACTTC; cdr3_aa: CASSISRTSGGALSEQYF; clone_size: NA; v_call: TRBV19; j_call: TRBJ2-7; d_call: TRBD2
cdr3_nt: TGCGCCAGCAGCTTCCTTGGTGGGACGAGGACTTACGAGCAGTACTTC; cdr3_aa: CASSFLGGTRTYEQYF; clone_size: few; v_call: TRBV5-1; j_call: TRBJ2-7; d_call: NA
cdr3_nt: TGTGCCAGCAGCGCGAGACTAGCGGGAGGGCCCTATGAGACCCAGTACTTC; cdr3_aa: CASSARLAGGPYETQYF; clone_size: NA; v_call: TRBV11-2; j_call: TRBJ2-5; d_call: TRBD2
cdr3_nt: TGTGCCAGCAGGCAGGGACATTTCCAAGAGACCCAGTACTTC; cdr3_aa: CASRQGHFQETQYF; clone_size: NA; v_call: TRBV6-5; j_call: TRBJ2-5; d_call: NA
cdr3_nt: TGTGCCAGTACTGGGGGGACAGGGGTTCCAGATACGCAGTATTTT; cdr3_aa: CASTGGTGVPDTQYF; clone_size: NA; v_call: TRBV7-2; j_call: TRBJ2-3; d_call: TRBD1
cdr3_nt: TGTGCCAGTAGTCCACCCGGGACAGCAAATTCACCCCTCCACTTT; cdr3_aa: CASSPPGTANSPLHF; clone_size: NA; v_call: TRBV19; j_call: TRBJ1-6; d_call: TRBD1
cdr3_nt: TGCAGTGCTATAATTCAAGAGACCCAGTACTTC; cdr3_aa: CSAIIQETQYF; clone_size: NA; v_call: TRBV20-1; j_call: TRBJ2-5; d_call: NA
cdr3_nt: TGCGCCAGCGGACCCGGGACAGCTAACTATGGCTACACCTTC; cdr3_aa: CASGPGTANYGYTF; clone_size: once; v_call: TRBV5-1; j_call: TRBJ1-2; d_call: TRBD1
cdr3_nt: TGTGCCACCAGCAGAGAACCTGGACGGTCCTATGGCTACACCTTC; cdr3_aa: CATSREPGRSYGYTF; clone_size: NA; v_call: TRBV15; j_call: TRBJ1-2; d_call: NA
cdr3_nt: TGCGCCAGCAGCCCTACTCTGAGCGGGACTGGTGAGCAGTTCTTC; cdr3_aa: CASSPTLSGTGEQFF; clone_size: NA; v_call: TRBV5-1; j_call: TRBJ2-1; d_call: TRBD2
cdr3_nt: TGTGCCAGCAGCCAAGATCCAAACACCGGGGAGCTGTTTTTT; cdr3_aa: CASSQDPNTGELFF; clone_size: NA; v_call: TRBV3-1/TRBV3-2; j_call: TRBJ2-2; d_call: NA
cdr3_nt: TGTGCCAGCAGCCGAGCCGATAACACTGAAGCTTTCTTT; cdr3_aa: CASSRADNTEAFF; clone_size: once; v_call: TRBV5-4; j_call: TRBJ1-1; d_call: NA
cdr3_nt: TGTGCCAGCAGCGTAGCGACAGCTACAGATACGCAGTATTTT; cdr3_aa: CASSVATATDTQYF; clone_size: NA; v_call: TRBV9; j_call: TRBJ2-3; d_call: NA
cdr3_nt: TGTGCCAGCCGGAGCGGATTATCCGAGCAGTACTTC; cdr3_aa: CASRSGLSEQYF; clone_size: NA; v_call: TRBV27; j_call: TRBJ2-7; d_call: NA
cdr3_nt: TGTGCCACCAGACATGCGGGAGCGAACTACAATGAGCAGTTCTTC; cdr3_aa: CATRHAGANYNEQFF; clone_size: NA; v_call: TRBV24-1; j_call: TRBJ2-1; d_call: TRBD2
cdr3_nt: TGTGCCAGCAGCTTAGCCTACAATCAGCCCCAGCATTTT; cdr3_aa: CASSLAYNQPQHF; clone_size: NA; v_call: TRBV11-2; j_call: TRBJ1-5; d_call: NA
cdr3_nt: TGTGCCAGCAGTAGGACAGTGAACACTGAAGCTTTCTTT; cdr3_aa: CASSRTVNTEAFF; clone_size: once; v_call: TRBV6-2/TRBV6-3; j_call: TRBJ1-1; d_call: NA
cdr3_nt: TGTGCCAGCAGGGACCCCACCTACGAGCAGTACTTC; cdr3_aa: CASRDPTYEQYF; clone_size: NA; v_call: TRBV6-5; j_call: TRBJ2-7; d_call: NA
cdr3_nt: TGTGCCAGCAGCTCCGACAGGGGCCAGGGGCCCCAGCATTTT; cdr3_aa: CASSSDRGQGPQHF; clone_size: NA; v_call: TRBV7-8; j_call: TRBJ1-5; d_call: TRBD1
cdr3_nt: TGTGCCACCAGCAGAGAGGGACAATCCTACGAGCAGTACTTC; cdr3_aa: CATSREGQSYEQYF; clone_size: NA; v_call: TRBV15; j_call: TRBJ2-7; d_call: NA
cdr3_nt: TGCGCCAGCAGCTCTAGCGGGAGAACTGTGGATACGCAGTATTTT; cdr3_aa: CASSSSGRTVDTQYF; clone_size: NA; v_call: TRBV5-1; j_call: TRBJ2-3; d_call: TRBD2
cdr3_nt: TGTGCCAGCAGCGGGACAGGGGTGAGCAATCAGCCCCAGCATTTT; cdr3_aa: CASSGTGVSNQPQHF; clone_size: NA; v_call: TRBV6-5; j_call: TRBJ1-5; d_call: TRBD1
cdr3_nt: TGTGCCAGCAGCCAAGAATCTAGCGGCACAGATACGCAGTATTTT; cdr3_aa: CASSQESSGTDTQYF; clone_size: NA; v_call: TRBV4-2; j_call: TRBJ2-3; d_call: NA
cdr3_nt: TGCGCCAGCAGCCTGGGGACTAGCGACCAAGAGACCCAGTACTTC; cdr3_aa: CASSLGTSDQETQYF; clone_size: NA; v_call: TRBV5-1; j_call: TRBJ2-5; d_call: TRBD2
cdr3_nt: TGTGCCAGCAGTGAGGGTAGACAGGGGCAGGCCCAGCCCCAGCATTTT; cdr3_aa: CASSEGRQGQAQPQHF; clone_size: NA; v_call: TRBV2; j_call: TRBJ1-5; d_call: TRBD1
cdr3_nt: TGTGCCAGCAGCTTCAAATCCGGGACTGAACAAGAGACCCAGTACTTC; cdr3_aa: CASSFKSGTEQETQYF; clone_size: NA; v_call: TRBV5-4; j_call: TRBJ2-5; d_call: NA
cdr3_nt: TGTGCCAGCAGCGATAGCGGGAGCCAAGAGACCCAGTACTTC; cdr3_aa: CASSDSGSQETQYF; clone_size: NA; v_call: TRBV7-9; j_call: TRBJ2-5; d_call: TRBD2
cdr3_nt: TGTGCCAGCAGCTTAACTCCGCCGGGGACAGGGGCTCAGCCCCAGCATTTT; cdr3_aa: CASSLTPPGTGAQPQHF; clone_size: NA; v_call: TRBV11-2; j_call: TRBJ1-5; d_call: TRBD1
cdr3_nt: TGTGCCAGCAGCTCCACAGGGATTTCTGAAGGATTCTTT; cdr3_aa: CASSSTGISEGFF; clone_size: NA; v_call: TRBV11-3; j_call: TRBJ1-1; d_call: NA
cdr3_nt: TGTGCCAGCAGTGGTTCAGCGGGGGCAGATACGCAGTATTTT; cdr3_aa: CASSGSAGADTQYF; clone_size: NA; v_call: TRBV2; j_call: TRBJ2-3; d_call: TRBD2
cdr3_nt: TGTGCCAGCAGCCAAGATAATCAAGGTTACGAGCAGTACTTC; cdr3_aa: CASSQDNQGYEQYF; clone_size: NA; v_call: TRBV3-1/TRBV3-2; j_call: TRBJ2-7; d_call: NA
cdr3_nt: TGTGCCAGTAGTATAGATAGGGGGACAGCATATGGCTACACCTTC; cdr3_aa: CASSIDRGTAYGYTF; clone_size: few; v_call: TRBV19; j_call: TRBJ1-2; d_call: TRBD1
cdr3_nt: TGCGCCAGCAGCTCCCTGGTAGCGGGGGGCACAGATACGCAGTATTTT; cdr3_aa: CASSSLVAGGTDTQYF; clone_size: NA; v_call: TRBV5-1; j_call: TRBJ2-3; d_call: TRBD2
cdr3_nt: TGTGCCAGCAGCTTAACGATTTCTGGGGCCAACGTCCTGACTTTC; cdr3_aa: CASSLTISGANVLTF; clone_size: NA; v_call: TRBV13; j_call: TRBJ2-6; d_call: NA
cdr3_nt: TGTGCCAGCAGTAGGCGTCAGGAGGAGACCCAGTACTTC; cdr3_aa: CASSRRQEETQYF; clone_size: NA; v_call: TRBV6-5; j_call: TRBJ2-5; d_call: NA
cdr3_nt: TGTGCCAGCAGTTACTCGGGCGGCTCTGGGGCCAACGTCCTGACTTTC; cdr3_aa: CASSYSGGSGANVLTF; clone_size: NA; v_call: TRBV6-5; j_call: TRBJ2-6; d_call: NA
cdr3_nt: TGTGCCAGCAGCTTCCCGACTAGCGGGAGTTACGAGCAGTACTTC; cdr3_aa: CASSFPTSGSYEQYF; clone_size: NA; v_call: TRBV7-9; j_call: TRBJ2-7; d_call: TRBD2
cdr3_nt: TGTGCCAGCAGCGCAAGCGGGGGGGCGAACACCGGGGAGCTGTTTTTT; cdr3_aa: CASSASGGANTGELFF; clone_size: NA; v_call: TRBV7-3; j_call: TRBJ2-2; d_call: TRBD2
cdr3_nt: TGTGCCAGCAGCCCTTATGGGCCTGCTCCCACGACCTACGAGCAGTACTTC; cdr3_aa: CASSPYGPAPTTYEQYF; clone_size: NA; v_call: TRBV7-2; j_call: TRBJ2-7; d_call: NA
cdr3_nt: TGTGCCACCAGCAGAGATCGGGGTAGCTCCTACGAGCAGTACTTC; cdr3_aa: CATSRDRGSSYEQYF; clone_size: NA; v_call: TRBV15; j_call: TRBJ2-7; d_call: NA
cdr3_nt: TGTGCCAGCAGCTCCGGGACACGGAACACTGAAGCTTTCTTT; cdr3_aa: CASSSGTRNTEAFF; clone_size: NA; v_call: TRBV5-5; j_call: TRBJ1-1; d_call: NA
cdr3_nt: TGTGCCAGCAGTGACACAGCGGGAGGGCCCATCGGGGAGCTGTTTTTT; cdr3_aa: CASSDTAGGPIGELFF; clone_size: few; v_call: TRBV6-4; j_call: TRBJ2-2; d_call: TRBD2
cdr3_nt: TGTGCCAGCAGCAAATCAATGCTTCCGGGACAGGGGCGGGAGCAGTACTTC; cdr3_aa: CASSKSMLPGQGREQYF; clone_size: NA; v_call: TRBV7-6; j_call: TRBJ2-7; d_call: TRBD1